This T cell receptor beta chain was identified in a study of blood T cell repertoires in COVID-19 (TCRdb year 2020). Notes on the research overall: The collaborator samples originated in the United States, Italy and Spain and spanned the acute and convalescent phases of COVID-19. The repertoires were released in a freely available public database meant as a resource for research on the immune response to SARS-CoV-2. Where HLA class I and class II types were available, the types were taken from metadata supplied by the sample provider, not from assay-based typing. The prospective study material was composed of cDNA or gDNA derived from T cells, B-cell-depleted T cells, or PBMCs. Subjects who had been exposed to COVID-19, were actively infected with it, or had recovered from it provided the deeply sampled blood TCRbeta repertoires that made up the dataset. Nearly every sample came with metadata listing a de-identified subject ID, COVID-19 status, age in years and sex. The samples were drawn from the first 160 participants of the ongoing ImmuneRACE study and from under 1,500 subjects provided by 6 global collaborators.

Note on this clone: Its antigen is still unknown. Base qualities are not provided; no much larger clone lies one nucleotide away.

Each collaborating institution followed its own protocols to collect whole blood in K2EDTA tubes. For TCRbeta analysis, collaborators shipped samples as frozen whole blood, isolated PBMCs, or DNA extracted from either of those sample types. General findings and caveats noted by the study authors: Clinical and demographic metadata were provided uncurated, with the amount varying by source and participant.

TCRbeta CDR3 regions were amplified from genomic DNA using the immunoSEQ Assay, a bias-controlled multiplex PCR. The paper's processing steps were these. Nucleated cell counts per sample were estimated from amplification of reference gene primers within the assay. Sequence reads were collapsed and filtered to measure the absolute abundance of every unique TCRbeta CDR3 rearrangement. For each sample, productive Simpson clonality was calculated by taking the square root of Simpson's diversity index across productive rearrangements. TCRdb obtained this table from immuneACCESS and retained in-frame rearrangements with V and J assigned. These tables miss some clones; where compared with another copy, unresolved V genes account for less than half of the shortfall, and the remainder is unexplained. V, J and clone size derive from that table, while D and trimming were established from the DNA sequence. In this sample the table shows under 300,000 clones, approximately 78% of which occur a single time. Less than 3.5% of the sample rests with the top ten.

V loses 0 bases of germline sequence and J loses 3 bases, and the interval between the two ends is 20 bases. Reading the germline V gene gives CDR1 LGHNA and CDR2 YSLEER. Inclusive of the bounding cysteine and phenylalanine, the CDR3 is 19 residues long. Of all the DNA, just the CDR3 is kept, 57 bases in frame from base 1. The V gene is TRBV4-3 and the J gene is TRBJ2-2, with a tentative D gene TRBD2 over 5 matching bases. This sequence was found in a woman between 18 and 30 years old with acute or convalescent COVID-19. Sequenced material: peripheral blood. The DNA reads TGCGCCAGCAGCCAAGAGCTCGACGGGGAGATGGAATACACCGGGGAGCTGTTTTTT. The encoded protein is CASSQELDGEMEYTGELFF.